These 31 T cell receptor beta chains originate from one sample sequenced in a study of human T cells and chemical hapten exposure. TCRdb used MiXCR to reprocess the RACE reads, holding one entry per CDR3 protein. This table holds approximately 80,000 distinct CDR3 sequences, 13% to 15% found once. The time point denotes: pre-sensitization, week 0. Treatment denoted: therapeutic diphenylcyclopropenone sensitization with weekly scalp DPC. Here the sequenced sample was whole blood, taken in connection with sensitization to the hapten diphenylcyclopropenone (DPC). These receptors were obtained from a woman aged 45-60 years with alopecia areata. Some clones in this sample may be carry-over from other donors' samples.

The chain joins TRBV2 to TRBJ1-2, with 7 bases matching TRBD1. The CDR3 consists of 14 residues. Germline V gene data show CDR1 as SNHLY and CDR2 as FYNNEI. V was pared by 3 bases and J by 8 bases, with 9 bases of the junction left unmatched. CDR3 sequence reads: CASSESRGSYGYTF. CDR3 DNA: TGTGCCAGCAGTGAGTCCAGGGGGTCGTACGGCTACACCTTC.

This clonotype was seen repeatedly, ten times or more. This rearrangement joins TRBV6-5 to TRBJ1-4; D not resolved. Germline lookup yields CDR1 MNHEY and CDR2 SVGAGI. The CDR3 length is 14 residues. Trimming left V 2 bases short and J 9 bases short, with 13 bases between. The CDR3 sequence is CASSYNGFNQKLFF. In nucleotides, the CDR3 is TGTGCCAGCAGTTACAATGGCTTTAACCAAAAACTGTTTTTT.

This clonotype came up many times. The V gene is TRBV19, the J gene TRBJ2-3, with D unclear. Trimming took off 6 bases at V and 7 bases at J, with 14 bases between the two ends. Germline V gene lookup returns CDR1 LNHDA and CDR2 SQIVND (reference sequence). The CDR3 is 13 amino acids. The CDR3 sequence: CASSLGNFNTQYF. The CDR3 DNA reads as TGTGCCAGTAGCCTAGGAAATTTCAATACGCAGTATTTT. Full variable domain (rest looked up from reference TRBV19 and TRBJ2-3): DGGITQSPKYLFRKEGQNVTLSCEQNLNHDAMYWYRQDPGQGLRLIYYSQIVNDFQKGDIAEGYSVSREKKESFPLTVTSAQKNPTAFYLCASSLGNFNTQYFGPGTRLTVL.

This clonotype has just a few counts. This chain links TRBV29-1 with TRBJ1-1, with D perhaps TRBD1 (6 bases). The V gene's germline CDR1 is SQVTM and CDR2 ANQGSEA. The CDR3 covers 13 residues. The V end was cut by 7 bases, the J end by 0 bases, with 12 bases between. This chain's CDR3 is CSARGGLNTEAFF. DNA of the CDR3: TGCAGCGCCAGAGGGGGATTGAACACTGAAGCTTTCTTT. The whole variable domain, remainder taken from reference TRBV29-1 and TRBJ1-1, is SAVISQKPSRDICQRGTSLTIQCQVDSQVTMMFWYRQQPGQSLTLIATANQGSEATYESGFVIDKFPISRPNLTFSTLTVSNMSPEDSSIYLCSARGGLNTEAFFGQGTRLTVV.

The chain employs TRBV7-2 and TRBJ1-4, with D possibly matching TRBD1 (6 bases). The V and J ends lost 5 bases and 4 bases respectively, with 14 bases between them. The CDR3 totals 15 residues. Per the germline V gene, CDR1 is SGHTA and CDR2 is FQGNSA. As DNA, the CDR3 is TGTGCCAGCAGCCGCGGACAGTACCTTAATGAAAAACTGTTTTTT. Translation gives CASSRGQYLNEKLFF.

This clonotype was recorded at least ten times. The chain combines TRBV19 with TRBJ2-7; 12 bases are shared with TRBD1. J gave up 5 bases and V 3 bases, and 2 bases lay outside the gene matches. This CDR3 is 14 amino acids long. Germline CDR1 reads LNHDA; CDR2 reads SQIVND (reference sequence). CDR3 DNA sequence: TGTGCCAGTAGTATGGGGGACAGGGGGCACGAGCAGTACTTC. This encodes CASSMGDRGHEQYF.

This clonotype was seen only a few times. The chain uses TRBV7-6 and TRBJ2-7; D remains ambiguous. The CDR3 contains 15 residues. CDR1 and CDR2 (germline): SGHVS, FNYEAQ. V shed 3 bases and J shed 0 bases, with 12 bases lying between them. The CDR3 region is CASSFSTGSSYEQYF. The CDR3, as DNA: TGTGCCAGCAGCTTTTCAACCGGAAGCTCCTACGAGCAGTACTTC.

This clonotype was counted only a few times. V usage is TRBV11-2 and J usage is TRBJ2-7; TRBD2 agrees at 10 bases. The CDR3 has 14 residues. Trimming removed 3 bases from V and 5 bases from J; junction bases left unmatched: 4. From germline, CDR1 is SGHAT and CDR2 FQNNGV. CDR3 amino acids: CASSFGLAGDEQYF. As DNA, the CDR3 is TGTGCCAGCAGCTTCGGTCTAGCGGGGGACGAGCAGTACTTC. Combining the CDR3 with reference TRBV11-2 and TRBJ2-7 gives the whole variable domain EAGVAQSPRYKIIEKRQSVAFWCNPISGHATLYWYQQILGQGPKLLIQFQNNGVVDDSQLPKDRFSAERLKGVDSTLKIQPAKLEDSAVYLCASSFGLAGDEQYFGPGTRLTVT.

V usage is TRBV27 and J usage is TRBJ2-1; D is tentatively TRBD1 or TRBD2 (5 bases each). Looked up from germline, CDR1 is MNHEY and CDR2 is SMNVEV (reference sequence). The CDR3 loop spans 11 amino acids. The V end was cut by 5 bases, the J end by 9 bases, with 8 bases between. DNA for the CDR3: TGTGCCAGCAGTCCAGGGACTGAGCAGTTCTTC. Translated: CASSPGTEQFF.

This clonotype was counted a few times. V gene TRBV30 combines with J gene TRBJ2-5; D is unresolved. With 3 bases removed from V and 3 bases from J, the gap between germline ends came to 8 bases. CDR1 is GTSNPN, CDR2 SVGIG, per germline (reference sequence). The CDR3 runs to 12 residues. For the CDR3, the DNA is TGTGCCTGGAGAGAGGCAGAAGAGACCCAGTACTTC. It yields the protein CAWREAEETQYF.

Only a few counts were recorded for this clonotype. The chain uses TRBV27 and TRBJ2-7; a weak D match, TRBD1 (6 bases). Trimming removed 3 bases at V and 3 bases at J, with 12 bases between. This CDR3 is built from 14 residues. Germline V gene lookup returns CDR1 MNHEY and CDR2 SMNVEV (reference sequence). The CDR3 reads CASSLVQGFYEQYF. The CDR3 DNA reads as TGTGCCAGCAGTTTGGTACAGGGCTTCTACGAGCAGTACTTC.

This clonotype appeared a few times. The genes are TRBV28 and TRBJ2-1; 9 nucleotides match TRBD2. CDR3 length equals 14 residues. V gave up 5 bases and J gave up 9 bases; unmatched junction bases: 8. Germline CDR1 reads MDHEN; CDR2 reads SYDVKM. In DNA form, the CDR3 reads TGTGCCAGCAGTCTTTGGACTAGCGTGAGTGAGCAGTTCTTC. This codes for CASSLWTSVSEQFF.

This clonotype was seen only a few times. This chain joins TRBV11-2 and TRBJ2-2; 12 nucleotides match TRBD2. V dropped 5 bases and J dropped 5; count of bases not matched to a gene: 6. Germline CDR1 reads SGHAT; CDR2 reads FQNNGV. CDR3 length: 16 amino acids. The CDR3: CASSQTSGRPTGELFF. The DNA of the CDR3 is TGTGCCAGCAGCCAAACTAGCGGGAGGCCGACCGGGGAGCTGTTTTTT.

The table lists this clonotype with many counts. The chain links TRBV18 to TRBJ1-1, with TRBD1 as a possible D gene (6 bases). Germline loops: CDR1 KGHSH, CDR2 LQKENI. V was cut by 3 bases and J by 4 bases, with 15 bases left in between. The CDR3 extends over 15 amino acids. In nucleotides, the CDR3 is TGTGCCAGCTCACCCAGGGGCGCGATGTCCACTGAAGCTTTCTTT. The encoded protein is CASSPRGAMSTEAFF.

This clonotype was seen only a few times. This rearrangement joins TRBV11-2 to TRBJ2-3, with TRBD2 matching 16 bases. The germline V gene encodes CDR1 SGHAT and CDR2 FQNNGV. This CDR3 is 16 amino acids long. V lost 4 bases to trimming and J lost 6 bases; unmatched junction nucleotides: 4. CDR3: CASSSGLAGGPDTQYF. In DNA, the CDR3 is TGTGCCAGCAGCTCGGGACTAGCGGGAGGGCCGGATACGCAGTATTTT.

The chain carries TRBV6-6 and TRBJ1-5, with D uncertain. The CDR3 spans 15 residues. Per germline, CDR1 MNHNY and CDR2 SVGAGI (reference sequence). V lost 6 bases to trimming and J lost 4 bases, with 16 bases between them. The DNA of the CDR3 is TGTGCCAGCAGAGTCGAAGGGAGTAAGAATCAGCCCCAGCATTTT. Amino acid sequence: CASRVEGSKNQPQHF.

V is TRBV5-8 and J is TRBJ2-3; 8 bases align to TRBD2. V gave up 2 bases and J gave up 1 base; unmatched junction bases: 6. Per the germline V gene, CDR1 is SGHTS and CDR2 is YDEGEE. This CDR3 is 16 amino acids long. For the CDR3, the DNA is TGTGCCAGCAGCTTCTCCAAGACTAGCGGCACAGATACGCAGTATTTT. It specifies CASSFSKTSGTDTQYF.

Only a few counts were recorded for this clonotype. The chain carries TRBV6-2 or TRBV6-3 and TRBJ2-4; D might be TRBD2 (6 bases). CDR1 is MNHEY and CDR2 is SVGEGT in the germline V gene. The length of the CDR3 is 12 residues. Trimming removed 5 bases from V and 9 bases from J, with 11 bases in between. CDR3 amino acids: CASSPGLSIQYF. CDR3 bases: TGTGCCAGCAGTCCGGGACTCAGCATTCAGTACTTC.

There are a few counts of this clonotype. The genes are TRBV6-5 and TRBJ1-1; 7 bases map to TRBD1. Unmatched junction bases numbered 7, after V lost 0 bases and J lost 0 bases. The CDR3 is 17 amino acids. Germline CDR1 MNHEY, CDR2 SVGAGI. CDR3 sequence: CASSYSRGRGMNTEAFF. In DNA, the CDR3 is TGTGCCAGCAGTTACTCGAGGGGGCGTGGGATGAACACTGAAGCTTTCTTT.

This clonotype appeared many times. The gene calls are TRBV12-3 or TRBV12-4 and TRBJ1-1, with TRBD1 matching over 7 bases. The trim removed 7 bases at V and 0 bases at J, leaving 5 bases unmatched. The CDR3 length is 14 residues. Here the CDR3 reads CASTADRLNTEAFF. CDR3 in DNA: TGTGCCAGCACCGCGGACAGGTTGAACACTGAAGCTTTCTTT.

This clonotype was seen only a few times. V gene TRBV12-3 or TRBV12-4 combines with J gene TRBJ1-2, with TRBD1 as a possible D gene (6 bases). Trimming stripped 10 bases from V and 4 bases from J, with 19 bases between. CDR3 length: 14 residues. CDR3 residues: CATQSGGSGYGYTF. The CDR3 nucleotides are TGTGCCACCCAGTCGGGGGGCAGCGGCTATGGCTACACCTTC.

The gene calls are TRBV30 and TRBJ2-5, with D unresolved. V shed 3 bases and J shed 9 bases, with 11 bases lying between them. Looked up from germline, CDR1 is GTSNPN and CDR2 is SVGIG (reference sequence). The CDR3 is 11 amino acids. The CDR3: CAWRPHQAQYF. CDR3 sequence (DNA): TGTGCCTGGAGACCCCACCAGGCCCAGTACTTC.

This chain joins TRBV12-2 and TRBJ1-1; the table's D call of TRBD1 was not tested on the DNA. TRBV12-2 represents a pseudogene. The CDR3 has 16 residues. Written as DNA, the CDR3 is TGTGCAAGTCGCTTAACCTCCGGGACAAAGAACACTGAAGCTTTCTTT. This encodes CASRLTSGTKNTEAFF.

V usage is TRBV28 and J usage is TRBJ2-2; D gene unclear. This CDR3 region has 15 residues. Germline loops: CDR1 MDHEN, CDR2 SYDVKM. V was pared by 3 bases and J by 1 base, with 9 bases between. The CDR3 coding sequence is TGTGCCAGCAGTTTCCTCGCGAGGAACACCGGGGAGCTGTTTTTT. Its protein product is CASSFLARNTGELFF.

This clonotype turned up a few times. The chain is built from TRBV12-3 or TRBV12-4 and TRBJ2-1, with 7 bases lining up with TRBD1. This CDR3 spans 13 amino acids. V lost 7 bases and J lost 6; bases outside the gene matches: 6. The CDR3 nucleotides are TGTGCCAGCAACCGCCGGACAGGCAATGAGCAGTTCTTC. Translating gives CASNRRTGNEQFF.

The sample holds a few counts of this clonotype. The rearrangement uses TRBV9 and TRBJ2-7; D may match TRBD1 or TRBD2 (5 bases each). The germline CDR1 and CDR2 sequences are SGDLS and YYNGEE. V gave up 3 bases and J gave up 0 bases, with 16 bases separating them. CDR3 size: 16 residues. This chain's CDR3 is CASSASGTVSSYEQYF. In nucleotides, the CDR3 is TGTGCCAGCAGCGCATCCGGGACGGTGAGCTCCTACGAGCAGTACTTC.

The chain joins TRBV28 to TRBJ2-5; 8 nucleotides agree with TRBD1. This CDR3 is 15 amino acids long. Germline CDR1 is MDHEN and CDR2 is SYDVKM. With 3 bases clipped from V and 5 bases from J, the junction kept 8 bases outside the gene matches. The CDR3 DNA follows: TGTGCCAGCAGTTTTTCAGGGGGCTGGGGTGAGACCCAGTACTTC. This encodes CASSFSGGWGETQYF.

This clonotype was seen ten or more times. V is TRBV18 and J is TRBJ2-1, with TRBD2 matching 12 bases. The CDR3 is 16 amino acids. V shed 3 bases, J shed 6 bases, and the junction held 6 bases outside the gene matches. Looked up from germline, CDR1 is KGHSH and CDR2 is LQKENI. CDR3: CASSPQGLAGFNEQFF. The CDR3, as DNA: TGTGCCAGCTCACCCCAGGGACTAGCGGGTTTCAATGAGCAGTTCTTC.

The J gene is TRBJ2-3, the V gene TRBV27, with 8 positions matching TRBD2. The V gene end was trimmed by 3 bases and the J gene end by 2 bases; junction bases not matched to a gene: 7. The CDR3 is 16 residues long. Germline V gene data show CDR1 as MNHEY and CDR2 as SMNVEV (reference sequence). The CDR3 spells CASSFGLAVLTDTQYF. In DNA form, the CDR3 reads TGTGCCAGCAGTTTCGGACTAGCCGTCCTCACAGATACGCAGTATTTT.

This clonotype has just a few counts. The gene calls are TRBV28 and TRBJ1-4; D perhaps matches TRBD1 (6 bases). The CDR3 sequence is 17 residues long. Per the germline V gene, CDR1 is MDHEN and CDR2 is SYDVKM. Trimming removed 5 bases at V and 4 bases at J, with 20 bases between. The CDR3 region has the DNA TGTGCCAGCAGTCCCCTCCGGGACACAAGATATAATGAAAAACTGTTTTTT. As protein: CASSPLRDTRYNEKLFF. Full variable domain (outside the CDR3, taken from reference TRBV28 and TRBJ1-4): DVKVTQSSRYLVKRTGEKVFLECVQDMDHENMFWYRQDPGLGLRLIYFSYDVKMKEKGDIPEGYSVSREKKERFSLILESASTNQTSMYLCASSPLRDTRYNEKLFFGSGTQLSVL.

This chain uses TRBV29-1 with TRBJ1-1; the match to TRBD1 covers 7 bases. The V and J ends lost 5 bases and 1 base, in that order; junction bases with no gene match: 7. This CDR3 contains 14 residues. The germline V gene has CDR1 SQVTM and CDR2 ANQGSEA. DNA of the CDR3: TGCAGCGTTAGACCCGACAGGGCGAACACTGAAGCTTTCTTT. Amino acids: CSVRPDRANTEAFF.